Below are 22 T cell receptor beta chains sequenced from a single sample in a study of CD8 T cells in Susac syndrome. Reverse transcription of roughly 0.5 to 1 ug RNA used random hexamers. TCRdb fed the immunoSEQ multiplex PCR reads into MiXCR, producing one record per CDR3 protein. The repertoire has 170,000 or so distinct CDR3 sequences, approximately 93% of them found once; the top ten carry around 0.09%. Specimen: CD4+ T cells from PBMCs. The origin of the receptors is a human donor with multiple sclerosis.

The chain uses TRBV5-1 and TRBJ1-1, with D possibly being TRBD1 (5 bases). V was cut by 6 bases and J by 2 bases, with 14 bases left in between. From germline, CDR1 is SGHRS and CDR2 YFSETQ. The CDR3 covers 14 residues. The CDR3 bases are TGCGCCAGCACACCAGGGCGGCTTAACACTGAAGCTTTCTTT. It specifies CASTPGRLNTEAFF.

The chain employs TRBV5-1 and TRBJ1-1; 8 bases line up with TRBD1. The germline V gene encodes CDR1 SGHRS and CDR2 YFSETQ. V dropped 1 base and J dropped 7; count of bases not matched to a gene: 6. The CDR3 runs 14 residues. In DNA, the CDR3 is TGCGCCAGCAGCTTGCCAGGGGGCTATGGTGAAGCTTTCTTT. Encoded protein: CASSLPGGYGEAFF.

The chain uses TRBV6-2 or TRBV6-3 and TRBJ1-5; 8 bases fit TRBD1. CDR3 length: 14 residues. Germline V lookup: CDR1 MNHEY, CDR2 SVGEGT. The V segment lost 2 bases and the J segment 7 bases; nucleotides outside the gene matches: 4. This CDR3 reads CASSYDRGWQPQHF. CDR3 coding DNA: TGTGCCAGCAGTTACGACAGGGGTTGGCAGCCCCAGCATTTT.

The J gene is TRBJ2-2, the V gene TRBV3-1, with D unresolved. V lost 0 bases to trimming and J lost 5 bases, with 4 bases between them. CDR3 length: 13 amino acids. Germline loops: CDR1 LGHDT, CDR2 YNNKEL (reference sequence). CDR3: CASSQETTGELFF. The CDR3 DNA reads as TGTGCCAGCAGCCAAGAGACGACCGGGGAGCTGTTTTTT.

V and J are TRBV7-2 and TRBJ2-7; 10 bases fit TRBD2. This CDR3 is built from 15 residues. Germline-derived CDR1 and CDR2 are SGHTA and FQGNSA. V lost 4 bases, J lost 6 bases, and 9 bases stayed unmatched. In nucleotides, the CDR3 is TGTGCCAGCAGCTACACTAGCGGGAACCTCCTCGAGCAGTACTTC. Amino acids: CASSYTSGNLLEQYF.

The J gene is TRBJ2-5, the V gene TRBV12-3 or TRBV12-4, with 9 bases fitting TRBD1. Trimming at V came to 5 bases and at J to 6 bases, leaving 7 bases not matched to a gene. The CDR3 contains 14 residues. The CDR3 reads CASSTSDRGKTQYF. CDR3 sequence (DNA): TGTGCCAGCAGTACCTCGGACAGGGGAAAGACCCAGTACTTC.

The gene calls are TRBV6-5 and TRBJ1-2, with D uncertain. Trimming pared 3 bases from V and 4 bases from J, leaving 9 bases between. This CDR3 region has 13 residues. The V gene's germline CDR1 is MNHEY and CDR2 SVGAGI. This CDR3 is CASSYEVGYGYTF. In DNA form, the CDR3 reads TGTGCCAGCAGTTATGAGGTGGGCTATGGCTACACCTTC.

The rearrangement joins TRBV3-1 to TRBJ2-2; 8 bases are shared with TRBD2. There are 17 residues in the CDR3. In germline, CDR1 is LGHDT, CDR2 YNNKEL (reference sequence). V lost 2 bases, J lost 4 bases, and 9 bases stayed unmatched. The CDR3 spells CASSQTGGLAGTGELFF. Written as DNA, the CDR3 is TGTGCCAGCAGCCAAACCGGGGGGCTAGCGGGCACCGGGGAGCTGTTTTTT.

The V call is TRBV2, the J call TRBJ2-1; no reliable D call. Germline V gives CDR1 SNHLY, CDR2 FYNNEI. Deletions cut 3 bases from V and 9 bases from J, with 3 bases between. The CDR3 length is 10 residues. The CDR3 loop reads CASSEGEQFF. CDR3 in DNA: TGTGCCAGCAGTGAGGGTGAGCAGTTCTTC.

This clonotype was observed a few times. V usage is TRBV6-2 or TRBV6-3 and J usage is TRBJ2-7; D remains ambiguous. Per germline, CDR1 MNHEY and CDR2 SVGEGT. Trimming took 4 bases from V and 3 from J, leaving 4 bases between them. CDR3 length equals 11 residues. This CDR3 reads CASSSYYEQYF. The CDR3 bases are TGTGCCAGCAGTTCCTACTACGAGCAGTACTTC.

The gene calls are TRBV9 and TRBJ1-6; D is unclear. V was shortened by 0 bases and J by 7 bases, with 11 bases between the two germline ends. CDR3 length equals 15 residues. Germline V gives CDR1 SGDLS, CDR2 YYNGEE. The CDR3 region is CASSVGELGNSPLHF. The CDR3 DNA follows: TGTGCCAGCAGCGTAGGAGAGCTGGGGAATTCACCCCTCCACTTT.

This chain uses TRBV28 with TRBJ2-7; D possibly corresponds to TRBD2 (6 bases). The CDR3 totals 13 residues. V was pared by 7 bases and J by 7 bases, with 17 bases between. Germline V gives CDR1 MDHEN, CDR2 SYDVKM. CDR3 residues: CASIGGDFLEQYF. The CDR3 bases are TGTGCCAGCATCGGAGGGGACTTCTTAGAGCAGTACTTC.

The CDR3 sequence: CATSDLAGETQYF. The CDR3 region has the DNA TGTGCCACCAGTGATTTAGCGGGGGAGACCCAGTACTTC. The rearrangement uses TRBV24-1 and TRBJ2-5, with 7 bases fitting TRBD2. J was trimmed by 5 bases and V by 1 base; bases with no gene match: 0. The germline V gene encodes CDR1 KGHDR and CDR2 SFDVKD. CDR3 size: 13 residues.

The V gene is TRBV30, the J gene TRBJ2-2; 7 positions match TRBD2. In germline, CDR1 is GTSNPN, CDR2 SVGIG (reference sequence). There are 14 residues in the CDR3. V trimming: 5 bases; J trimming: 1 base; junction bases outside the gene matches: 4. CDR3 DNA: TGTGCCTGGTCCGGGACTATGAACACCGGGGAGCTGTTTTTT. It specifies CAWSGTMNTGELFF. The full variable domain, completed using reference TRBV30 and TRBJ2-2, is SQTIHQWPATLVQPVGSPLSLECTVEGTSNPNLYWYRQAAGRGLQLLFYSVGIGQISSEVPQNLSASRPQDRQFILSSKKLLLSDSGFYLCAWSGTMNTGELFFGEGSRLTVL.

V usage is TRBV7-2 and J usage is TRBJ2-2; D may be TRBD2 (6 bases). Trimming removed 4 bases from V and 4 bases from J, with 13 bases in between. The CDR3 extends over 15 amino acids. Germline V gives CDR1 SGHTA, CDR2 FQGNSA. Written as DNA, the CDR3 is TGTGCCAGCAGCTCAGGGCGGAGGGGCACCGGGGAGCTGTTTTTT. Translation: CASSSGRRGTGELFF.

The chain is built from TRBV9 and TRBJ2-2; D ambiguous. The V end lost 0 bases, the J end lost 4 bases, and 16 bases lay between the germline ends. Germline V gene sequence: CDR1 SGDLS, CDR2 YYNGEE. The CDR3 covers 17 residues. CDR3: CASSVVPANRATGELFF. The CDR3 DNA is TGTGCCAGCAGCGTAGTCCCCGCGAACAGAGCCACCGGGGAGCTGTTTTTT. Combining the CDR3 with reference TRBV9 and TRBJ2-2 gives the whole variable domain DSGVTQTPKHLITATGQRVTLRCSPRSGDLSVYWYQQSLDQGLQFLIQYYNGEERAKGNILERFSAQQFPDLHSELNLSSLELGDSALYFCASSVVPANRATGELFFGEGSRLTVL.

This rearrangement joins TRBV24-1 to TRBJ1-1; D gene uncertain. Germline loops: CDR1 KGHDR, CDR2 SFDVKD. V lost 4 bases to trimming and J lost 11 bases, with 16 bases between them. This CDR3 is 13 amino acids long. The CDR3 DNA follows: TGTGCCACCAGTGACCCCTACATGGGGATGGCTTTCTTT. This translates into CATSDPYMGMAFF.

This clonotype was recorded only once. This chain connects TRBV29-1 to TRBJ1-5; TRBD1 might be the D (6 bases). Germline loops: CDR1 SQVTM, CDR2 ANQGSEA. Trimming took off 4 bases at V and 7 bases at J, with 14 bases between the two ends. The length of the CDR3 is 13 residues. In DNA form, the CDR3 reads TGCAGCGTTGTGGGGGGGCGCGGCCAGCCCCAGCATTTT. It is translated as CSVVGGRGQPQHF.

V is TRBV6-1 and J is TRBJ2-4; D is perhaps TRBD1 (6 bases). V dropped 7 bases and J dropped 4 bases, with 17 bases sitting between them. Germline CDR1 is MNHNS and CDR2 is SASEGT. The CDR3 is 15 residues long. CDR3 sequence: CASTQQGLTKNIQYF. The CDR3 DNA follows: TGTGCCAGCACTCAGCAGGGGCTGACAAAAAACATTCAGTACTTC.

The chain uses TRBV5-1 and TRBJ1-1; 7 bases agree with TRBD1. J lost 0 bases, V lost 5 bases, and 7 bases had no gene match. The V gene's germline CDR1 is SGHRS and CDR2 YFSETQ. The CDR3 loop spans 15 amino acids. The CDR3 bases are TGCGCCAGCAGTTATACGGGACAGATGAACACTGAAGCTTTCTTT. This encodes CASSYTGQMNTEAFF.

The rearrangement links TRBV2 to TRBJ2-7, with TRBD2 matching over 7 bases. After removal of 7 bases from V and 5 bases from J, the junction contained 8 bases not matched to a gene. The CDR3 spans 13 residues. Germline CDR1 and CDR2: SNHLY and FYNNEI. The CDR3 DNA reads as TGTGCCAGCAATCGACAGACTAGCAACGAGCAGTACTTC. It translates to CASNRQTSNEQYF.

The chain has TRBV2 and TRBJ2-7; a possible D gene is TRBD2 (6 bases). Per germline, CDR1 SNHLY and CDR2 FYNNEI. The CDR3 is 12 amino acids. The V and J ends lost 8 bases and 1 base respectively, with 9 bases between them. Written as DNA, the CDR3 is TGTGCCAGCGGGAGGCTATCCTACGAGCAGTACTTC. Amino acids: CASGRLSYEQYF.